This TCR beta chain was sequenced in a study of identical twins. J gave up 6 bases and V 0 bases, and 14 bases lay outside the gene matches. CDR1 and CDR2 from the germline V gene are SGHRS and YFSETQ. The CDR3 is 19 residues long. In the case of this clonotype: Antigen specificity is unknown.

TCRdb processed the 5' RACE reads anew with MiXCR; each CDR3 protein has one entry. The table has roughly 1,500,000 distinct CDR3 sequences, about 31% seen once. Study-wide results and limits: Cross-sectional statistics, not tracking of the same donors, supported the conclusions. Model-predicted out-of-frame TCR alpha sharing fell below observed values in monozygotic twins.

This receptor was identified in a newborn girl in good health. V is TRBV5-1 and J is TRBJ2-3, with TRBD2 matching 12 bases. The sequencing input was cord blood. CDR3 sequence reads: CASSLALNLAGGLVDTQYF. CDR3 coding DNA: TGCGCCAGCAGCTTGGCCCTCAACCTAGCGGGGGGGCTCGTGGATACGCAGTATTTT. The variable domain in full, completed from reference TRBV5-1 and TRBJ2-3, reads KAGVTQTPRYLIKTRGQQVTLSCSPISGHRSVSWYQQTPGQGLQFLFEYFSETQRNKGNFPGRFSGRQFSNSRSEMNVSTLELGDSALYLCASSLALNLAGGLVDTQYFGPGTRLTVL.